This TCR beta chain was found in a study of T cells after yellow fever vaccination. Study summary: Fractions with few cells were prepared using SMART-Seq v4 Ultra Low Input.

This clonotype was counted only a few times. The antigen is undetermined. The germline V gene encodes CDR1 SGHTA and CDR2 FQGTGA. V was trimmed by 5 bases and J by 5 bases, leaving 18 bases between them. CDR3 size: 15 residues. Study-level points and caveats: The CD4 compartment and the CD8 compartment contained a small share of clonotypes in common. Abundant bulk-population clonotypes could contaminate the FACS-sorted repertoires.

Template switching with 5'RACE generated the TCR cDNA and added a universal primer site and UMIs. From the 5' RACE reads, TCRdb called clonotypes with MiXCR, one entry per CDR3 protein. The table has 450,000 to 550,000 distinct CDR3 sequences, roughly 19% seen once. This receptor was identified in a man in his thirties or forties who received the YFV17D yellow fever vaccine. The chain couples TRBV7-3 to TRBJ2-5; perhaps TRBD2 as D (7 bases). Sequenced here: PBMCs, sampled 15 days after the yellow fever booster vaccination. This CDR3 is CASSLTVGGHETQYF. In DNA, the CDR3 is TGTGCCAGCAGCCTCACAGTGGGGGGGCATGAGACCCAGTACTTC.